These 4 T cell receptor beta chains originate from one sample sequenced in a study of control samples from healthy donors and cancer patients. Assay: immunoSEQ multiplex PCR; the TCRdb copy retains only in-frame clones and omits some. The sample lists about 110,000 clones, roughly 88% occurring once. Sequencing was done on a sample of PBMCs. The receptors originated from an older woman with lung cancer.

The count of this clone is one. The chain has TRBV6-5 and TRBJ1-6; D call uncertain. The V end lost 4 bases, the J end lost 7 bases, and 5 bases lay between the germline ends. The CDR3 has 12 amino acids. Germline-derived CDR1 and CDR2 are MNHEY and SVGAGI. CDR3 sequence: CASSFKNSPLHF. The CDR3 DNA follows: TGTGCCAGCAGTTTCAAGAATTCACCCCTCCACTTT.

V gene TRBV11-3 combines with J gene TRBJ2-1; tentatively, D is TRBD2 (5 bases). Germline CDR1 SGHNT, CDR2 YENEEA. This CDR3 has 12 residues. The V end lost 1 base, the J end lost 10 bases, and 8 bases lay between the germline ends. For the CDR3, the DNA is TGTGCCAGCAGCTTAGTGGAGCGGGAGCAGTTCTTC. Translated, it gives CASSLVEREQFF.

This sequence joins TRBV6-6 and TRBJ2-5; TRBD2 matches 12 bases. With V trimmed by 6 bases and J by 5 bases, 7 bases remained unmatched. The germline V gene has CDR1 MNHNY and CDR2 SVGAGI (reference sequence). This CDR3 is 15 amino acids long. The CDR3 loop reads CASSRLAGVLETQYF. CDR3 bases: TGTGCCAGCAGCCGACTAGCGGGGGTTTTGGAGACCCAGTACTTC.

The J gene is TRBJ1-1, the V gene TRBV7-2; 9 bases are a match to TRBD1. Germline V gives CDR1 SGHTA, CDR2 FQGNSA. V lost 4 bases to trimming and J lost 5 bases; unmatched junction nucleotides: 5. This CDR3 spans 14 amino acids. The CDR3 here is CASSSTGGHTEAFF. The CDR3 bases are TGTGCCAGCAGCTCCACAGGGGGCCATACTGAAGCTTTCTTT.